The T cell receptor beta chain under discussion was sequenced for a study of cytomegalovirus exposure and HLA in healthy donors. PCR amplification relied on 60 Vbeta primers (plus 13 Jbeta primers). Generated by immunoSEQ multiplex PCR, the TCRdb table keeps only in-frame clones and is missing some. This sample yields about 130,000 clones, of which about four fifths are seen a single time; around 3.5% belongs to the top ten. Source material: PBMCs. The sequence was collected from a woman in her thirties or forties in good health and CMV-seropositive.

The CDR3 nucleotides read TGTGCCAGCAGCCAAGAACCTGGGACTCTCTCCTACAATGAGCAGTTCTTC. Translating it yields CASSQEPGTLSYNEQFF. The chain links TRBV4-2 to TRBJ2-1; D may be TRBD2 (6 bases). Trimming removed 0 bases from V and 0 bases from J, with 12 bases in between. The CDR3 is 17 amino acids. Germline V lookup: CDR1 LGHNA, CDR2 YNFKEQ.